This TCR beta chain appears in the sequencing data of a study of T cell changes during pregnancy in multiple sclerosis. Using immunoSEQ multiplex PCR, the repertoire was profiled, and TCRdb retains in-frame clones only, with some absent. The sample has 25,000 to 30,000 clones, 85% to 90% seen once. Germline V gene sequence: CDR1 SGHTA, CDR2 FQGNSA. The CDR3 totals 15 residues. V shed 3 bases, J shed 3 bases, and the junction held 3 bases outside the gene matches. Sequenced material: CD8+ T cells from peripheral blood mononuclear cells, taken before pregnancy. The genes are TRBV7-2 and TRBJ2-7; 12 bases fit TRBD2. This TCR came from a female donor with multiple sclerosis, enrolled in a pregnancy study. CDR3 in amino acids: CASSFGLAGFYEQYF. The CDR3 region has the DNA TGTGCCAGCAGCTTTGGACTAGCGGGGTTCTACGAGCAGTACTTC.